The TCR beta chain under discussion was sequenced for a study of blood T cell repertoires in COVID-19 (dated by TCRdb to between 2020 and 2021). General notes on the study: Samples covering the acute and convalescent phases of COVID-19 were provided by collaborators in the United States, Italy and Spain. The prospective study material was composed of cDNA or gDNA derived from T cells, B-cell-depleted T cells, or PBMCs. Deeply sampled blood TCRbeta repertoires from subjects exposed to, actively infected with, or recovered from COVID-19 were included in the dataset. A freely available public database, intended as a resource for researchers studying the immune response to SARS-CoV-2, is where the repertoires were released. Samples came from the ongoing ImmuneRACE study (first 160 participants) plus 1,254 subjects from 6 global collaborators. The sample metadata nearly always contained a de-identified subject ID, COVID-19 status, age in years and sex. HLA class I and class II types, where available, came from metadata supplied by the sample provider rather than from assay-based typing.

TCRbeta CDR3 regions were amplified from genomic DNA by means of the immunoSEQ Assay, a bias-controlled multiplex PCR. Per the authors' processing: Nucleated cell counts per sample were estimated from amplification of reference gene primers within the assay. To quantify the absolute abundance of each unique TCRbeta CDR3 rearrangement, sequence reads were collapsed and filtered. For each sample, productive Simpson clonality was calculated by taking the square root of Simpson's diversity index across productive rearrangements. Here the immuneACCESS table is served through TCRdb, limited to in-frame sequences with V and J called. Missing clones are a known gap in these copies; in checked studies unresolved V genes cover under half, and the rest lacks a known reason. V and J calls and clone size are given by that table; D and trimming were obtained from the DNA. This sample is represented by tens of thousands of clones; 80% of them were singletons. The biggest ten clones account for 10% of the sample.

Taken from cysteine to phenylalanine, the CDR3 has 13 residues. Only the CDR3 part of the read is kept: 39 bases, read in frame from the first base. After removal of 3 bases from V and 9 bases from J, the junction retains 5 bases not matched to a gene. The collaborating institutions used their own protocols to collect whole blood in K2EDTA tubes. Collaborator samples were shipped for TCRbeta analysis as frozen whole blood, isolated PBMCs, or DNA extracted from either sample type. On this clone: Its antigen is still unknown. No base qualities exist here, and no much larger clone lies one base off it.

What the research found in general, with its limitations: Clinical and demographic metadata were provided uncurated, with the amount varying by source and participant.

The clonotype comes from a woman in her seventies with acute or convalescent COVID-19. This chain joins TRBV12-3 or TRBV12-4 to TRBJ2-5, and TRBD1 matches 9 of the central bases. Material: peripheral blood. The DNA is TGTGCCAGCAGTTTGGGGACAGGGAAGGCCCAGTACTTC. The resulting protein is CASSLGTGKAQYF.